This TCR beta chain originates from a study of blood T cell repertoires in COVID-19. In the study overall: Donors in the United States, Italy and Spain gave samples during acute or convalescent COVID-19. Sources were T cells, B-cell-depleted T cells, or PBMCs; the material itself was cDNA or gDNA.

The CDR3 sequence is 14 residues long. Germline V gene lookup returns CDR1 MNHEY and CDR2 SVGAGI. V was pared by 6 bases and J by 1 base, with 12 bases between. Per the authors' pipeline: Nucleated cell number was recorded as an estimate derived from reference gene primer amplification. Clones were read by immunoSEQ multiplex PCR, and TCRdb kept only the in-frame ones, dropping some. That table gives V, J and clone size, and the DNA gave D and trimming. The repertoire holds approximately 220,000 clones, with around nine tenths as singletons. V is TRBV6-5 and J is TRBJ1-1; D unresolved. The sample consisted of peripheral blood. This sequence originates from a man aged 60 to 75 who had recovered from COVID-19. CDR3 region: CASRLGLRNTEAFF. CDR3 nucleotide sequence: TGTGCCAGCAGATTAGGACTAAGGAACACTGAAGCTTTCTTT.